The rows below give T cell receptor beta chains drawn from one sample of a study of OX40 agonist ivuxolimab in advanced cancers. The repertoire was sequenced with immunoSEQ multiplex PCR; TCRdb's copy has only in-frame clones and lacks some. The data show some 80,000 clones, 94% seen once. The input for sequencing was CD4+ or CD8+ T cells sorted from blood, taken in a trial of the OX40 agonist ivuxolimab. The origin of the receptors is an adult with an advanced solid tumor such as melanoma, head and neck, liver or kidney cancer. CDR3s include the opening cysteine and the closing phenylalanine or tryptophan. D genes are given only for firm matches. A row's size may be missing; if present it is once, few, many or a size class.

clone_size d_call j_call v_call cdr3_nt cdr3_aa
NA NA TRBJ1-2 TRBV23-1 TGCGCCAGCAGTCAATACAACTATGGCTACACCTTC CASSQYNYGYTF
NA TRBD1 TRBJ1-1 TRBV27 TGTGCCAGCAGTTGGGGACAGGGCAGCCCCCCTGAAGCTTTCTTT CASSWGQGSPPEAFF
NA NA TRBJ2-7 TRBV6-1 TGTGCCAGCAGTGAAGGCAGGACCTACGAGCAGTACTTC CASSEGRTYEQYF
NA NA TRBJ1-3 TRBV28 TGTGCCAGCAGCCCGAGGGGCAGACGGGTTTATGGAAACACCATATATTTT CASSPRGRRVYGNTIYF
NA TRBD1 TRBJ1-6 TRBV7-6 TGTGCCAGCAGCTCCGGGACAGGGGGTTCACCCCTCCACTTT CASSSGTGGSPLHF
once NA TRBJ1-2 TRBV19 TGTGCCAGTAGTCAGGGTGACTATGGCTACACCTTC CASSQGDYGYTF
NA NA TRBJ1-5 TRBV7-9 TGTGCCAGCAGCTTAGTCGCGGGGGTGGGTAATCAGCCCCAGCATTTT CASSLVAGVGNQPQHF
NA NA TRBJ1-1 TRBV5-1 TGCGCCAGCAGCTTGGGACCGCGGGAAGCTTTCTTT CASSLGPREAFF
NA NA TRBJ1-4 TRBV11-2 TGTGCCAGCAGCTTCAGGTCGAATGAAAAACTGTTTTTT CASSFRSNEKLFF
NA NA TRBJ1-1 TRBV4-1 TGCGCCAGCAGCCAAATACGACAGAAGAACACTGAAGCTTTCTTT CASSQIRQKNTEAFF
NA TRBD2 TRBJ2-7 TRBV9 TGTGCCAGCAGCGTAGGGGGGGGACTAACCCTCCACGAGCAGTACTTC CASSVGGGLTLHEQYF
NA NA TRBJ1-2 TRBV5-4 TGTGCCAGCAGCTTGGAGGGGGGGGTTTATGGCTACACCTTC CASSLEGGVYGYTF
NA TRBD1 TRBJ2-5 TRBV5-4 TGTGCCAGCAGCGACAGGGGGTTACAAGAGACCCAGTACTTC CASSDRGLQETQYF
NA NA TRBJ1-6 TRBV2 TGTGCCAGCAGTGAAATTGGGGTGGAGGTTTATAATTCACCCCTCCACTTT CASSEIGVEVYNSPLHF
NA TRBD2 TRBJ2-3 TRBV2 TGTGCCAGCGAATCTAGCGGGGCTAGCACAGATACGCAGTATTTT CASESSGASTDTQYF
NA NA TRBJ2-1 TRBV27 TGTGCCAGCAGTTTAAACGCAGGGTACTACAATGAGCAGTTCTTC CASSLNAGYYNEQFF
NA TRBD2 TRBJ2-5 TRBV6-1 TGTGCCAGCTCGCGGGAGGAATATGAGACCCAGTACTTC CASSREEYETQYF
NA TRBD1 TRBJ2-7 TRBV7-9 TGTGCCAGCAGCTTAGGGCAGCTTGGGGACAGAGCTTACGAGCAGTACTTC CASSLGQLGDRAYEQYF
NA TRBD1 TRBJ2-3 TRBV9 TGTGCCAGCAGCGAGACGACAGGGATTAGGGATACGCAGTATTTT CASSETTGIRDTQYF
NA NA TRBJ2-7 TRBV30 TGTGCCTGGAGTGTATCTAGGGGACCGTACGAGCAGTACTTC CAWSVSRGPYEQYF
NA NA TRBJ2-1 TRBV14 TGTGCCAGCAGCCAAGTAGGCGTTTTCAATGAGCAGTTCTTC CASSQVGVFNEQFF
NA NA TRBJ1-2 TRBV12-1 TGTGCCAGCAGCACCGCGGGGGAGGGAGGTTCTAGAGGCTACACCTTC CASSTAGEGGSRGYTF
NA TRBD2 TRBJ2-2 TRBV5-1 TGCGCCAGCAGCTCCCGGGAGCGGGAGTACGTCGGGGAGCTGTTTTTT CASSSREREYVGELFF
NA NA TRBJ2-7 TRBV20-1 TGCAGTGCTCTGGACTACGAGCAGTACTTC CSALDYEQYF
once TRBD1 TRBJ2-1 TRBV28 TGTGCCAGCAGTAGGGGGGACAGGGCGGAAGAGCAGTTCTTC CASSRGDRAEEQFF
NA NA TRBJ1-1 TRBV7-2 TGTGCCAGCAGCTTAACCGGAAACACTGAAGCTTTCTTT CASSLTGNTEAFF
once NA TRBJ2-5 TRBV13 TGTGCCAGCAGCCTACAGGGTTATAGAGAGACCCAGTACTTC CASSLQGYRETQYF
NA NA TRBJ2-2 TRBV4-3 TGCGCCAGCAGCCACCGTCGCGGGACCCGAGGCACCGGGGAGCTGTTTTTT CASSHRRGTRGTGELFF
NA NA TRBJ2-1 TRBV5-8 TGTGCCAGCAGCGGGCGGTGGGACAATGAGCAGTTCTTC CASSGRWDNEQFF
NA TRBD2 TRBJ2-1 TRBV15 TGTGCCACCAGCAGGGATCTAGCGGCGATGAGCTCCTACAATGAGCAGTTCTTC CATSRDLAAMSSYNEQFF
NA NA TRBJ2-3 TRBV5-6 TGTGCCAGCAGCTTAGGCTCTCCCAATACGCAGTATTTT CASSLGSPNTQYF
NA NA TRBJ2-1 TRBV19 TGTGCCAGTAGTATATCGGGGGTGACCTACAATGAGCAGTTCTTC CASSISGVTYNEQFF
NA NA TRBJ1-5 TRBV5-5 TGTGCCAGCAGCTTGGAATGGGCAGACTATCAGCCCCAGCATTTT CASSLEWADYQPQHF
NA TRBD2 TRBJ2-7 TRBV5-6 TGTGCCAGCAGCTTGGGCGGGGGGACCTACGAGCAGTACTTC CASSLGGGTYEQYF
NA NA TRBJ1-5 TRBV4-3 TGCGCCAGCAGCCCTACAGGGTTCAATCAGCCCCAGCATTTT CASSPTGFNQPQHF
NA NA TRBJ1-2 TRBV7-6 TGTGCCAGCAGCTTAGAGGCCGGCCTGGCCGGCTACACCTTC CASSLEAGLAGYTF
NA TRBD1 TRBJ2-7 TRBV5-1 TGCGCCAGCAGCACCGGACAGGGGGTTTGGGACGAGCAGTACTTC CASSTGQGVWDEQYF
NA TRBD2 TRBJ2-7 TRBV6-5 TGTGCCAGCACCCCGGGGGGTATATACGAGCAGTACTTC CASTPGGIYEQYF
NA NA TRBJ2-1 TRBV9 TGTGCCAGCAGCGTAAACAATGAGCAGTTCTTC CASSVNNEQFF
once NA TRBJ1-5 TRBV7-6 TGTGCCAGCAGCTTAGCCGCGGGCAATCAGCCCCAGCATTTT CASSLAAGNQPQHF
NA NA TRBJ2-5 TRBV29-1 TGCAGCGTTGGCGGGCCCACTGGGTTACAAGAGACCCAGTACTTC CSVGGPTGLQETQYF
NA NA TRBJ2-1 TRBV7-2 TGTGCCAGCAGCTTATATTTCAATGAGCAGTTCTTC CASSLYFNEQFF
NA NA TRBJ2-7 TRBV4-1 TGCGCCAGCAGCCAAGAGACGGGAGGACAGGCTAAAGGGCAGTACTTC CASSQETGGQAKGQYF
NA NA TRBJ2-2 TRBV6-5 TGTGCCAGCAGTTACCCCCTGTATGGCGCCGGGGAGCTGTTTTTT CASSYPLYGAGELFF
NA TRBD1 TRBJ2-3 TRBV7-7 TGTGCCGTACAGGGGGGCACAGATACGCAGTATTTT CAVQGGTDTQYF
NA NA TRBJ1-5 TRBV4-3 TGCGCCAGCAGCCAGGGTCTCGGGAGCAATCAGCCCCAGCATTTT CASSQGLGSNQPQHF
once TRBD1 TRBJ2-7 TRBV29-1 TGCAGCGTCACTGGGACAGGTCCCACCTACGAGCAGTACTTC CSVTGTGPTYEQYF
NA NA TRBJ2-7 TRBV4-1 TGCGCCAGCAGCCAAGTTCGCAGGGGTCCCTACGAGCAGTACTTC CASSQVRRGPYEQYF